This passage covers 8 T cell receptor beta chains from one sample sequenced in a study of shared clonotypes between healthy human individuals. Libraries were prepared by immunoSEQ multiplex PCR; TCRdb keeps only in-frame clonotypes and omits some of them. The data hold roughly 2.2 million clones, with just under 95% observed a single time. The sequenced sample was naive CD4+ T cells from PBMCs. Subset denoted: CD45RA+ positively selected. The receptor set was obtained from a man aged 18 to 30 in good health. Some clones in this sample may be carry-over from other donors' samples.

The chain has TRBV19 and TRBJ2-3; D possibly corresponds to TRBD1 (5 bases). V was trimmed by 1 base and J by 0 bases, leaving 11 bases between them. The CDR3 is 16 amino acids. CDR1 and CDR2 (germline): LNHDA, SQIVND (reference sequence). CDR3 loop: CASSIGAGKSTDTQYF. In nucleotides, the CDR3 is TGTGCCAGTAGTATAGGGGCAGGGAAAAGCACAGATACGCAGTATTTT.

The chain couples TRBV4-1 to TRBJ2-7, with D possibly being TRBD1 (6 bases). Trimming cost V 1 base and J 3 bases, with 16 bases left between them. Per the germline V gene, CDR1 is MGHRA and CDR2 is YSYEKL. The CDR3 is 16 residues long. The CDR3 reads CASSQGTASPDYEQYF. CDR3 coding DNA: TGCGCCAGCAGCCAAGGGACAGCCTCACCCGACTACGAGCAGTACTTC.

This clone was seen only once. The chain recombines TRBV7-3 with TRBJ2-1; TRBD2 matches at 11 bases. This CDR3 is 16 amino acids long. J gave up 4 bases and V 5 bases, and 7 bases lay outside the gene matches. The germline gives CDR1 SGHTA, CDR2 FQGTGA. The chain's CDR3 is CASSLPTSGSYNEQFF. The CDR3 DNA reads TGTGCCAGCAGCCTGCCAACTAGCGGGAGTTACAATGAGCAGTTCTTC. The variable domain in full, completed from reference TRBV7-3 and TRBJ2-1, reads GAGVSQTPSNKVTEKGKYVELRCDPISGHTALYWYRQSLGQGPEFLIYFQGTGAADDSGLPNDRFFAVRPEGSVSTLKIQRTERGDSAVYLCASSLPTSGSYNEQFFGPGTRLTVL.

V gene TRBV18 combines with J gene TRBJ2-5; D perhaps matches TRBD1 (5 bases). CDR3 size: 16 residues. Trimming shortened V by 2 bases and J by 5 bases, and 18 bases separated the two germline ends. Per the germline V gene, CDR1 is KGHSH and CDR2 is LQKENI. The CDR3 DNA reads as TGTGCCAGCTCACCAATCGGGCAGGGTCCCTTCGAGACCCAGTACTTC. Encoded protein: CASSPIGQGPFETQYF.

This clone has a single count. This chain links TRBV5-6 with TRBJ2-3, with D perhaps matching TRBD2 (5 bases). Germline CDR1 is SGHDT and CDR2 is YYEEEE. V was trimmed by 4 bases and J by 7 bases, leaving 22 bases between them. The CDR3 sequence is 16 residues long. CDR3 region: CASSEVGSLNGNTQYF. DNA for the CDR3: TGTGCCAGCAGCGAGGTTGGGAGCCTGAATGGAAATACGCAGTATTTT.

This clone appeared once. The CDR3 DNA reads TGTGCCAGCAGTTACTTGCGCACAGGGGGAAACACCATATATTTT. It is translated as CASSYLRTGGNTIYF. This chain links TRBV6-5 with TRBJ1-3, with D possibly TRBD1 on 6 matching bases. V lost 1 base to trimming and J lost 4 bases, with 11 bases between them. Germline V CDR1 and CDR2: MNHEY, SVGAGI. The CDR3 has 15 residues.

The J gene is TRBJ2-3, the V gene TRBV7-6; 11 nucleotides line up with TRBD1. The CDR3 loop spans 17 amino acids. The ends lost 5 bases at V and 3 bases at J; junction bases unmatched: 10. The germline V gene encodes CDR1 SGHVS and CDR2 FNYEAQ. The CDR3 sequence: CASSPWVGTGGTDTQYF. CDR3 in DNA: TGTGCCAGCAGCCCCTGGGTTGGGACAGGGGGTACAGATACGCAGTATTTT.

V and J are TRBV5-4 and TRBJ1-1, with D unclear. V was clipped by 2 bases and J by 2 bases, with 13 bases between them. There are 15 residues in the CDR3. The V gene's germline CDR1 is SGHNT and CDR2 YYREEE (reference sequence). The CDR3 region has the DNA TGTGCCAGCAGCTTCGCGGCCAGACACAACACTGAAGCTTTCTTT. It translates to CASSFAARHNTEAFF.